The 10 T cell receptor beta chains in this list originate from one sample, sequenced in a study of OX40 agonist ivuxolimab in advanced cancers. Sequencing used immunoSEQ multiplex PCR; TCRdb keeps in-frame clones, though not all of them. The data show about 68,000 clones, with about 89% seen just once and around 0.28% held by the top ten. Sequenced material: CD4+ or CD8+ T cells sorted from blood, taken in a trial of the OX40 agonist ivuxolimab. The receptor set was obtained from an adult with an advanced solid tumor such as melanoma, head and neck, liver or kidney cancer.

The rearrangement uses TRBV6-5 and TRBJ2-3; no firm D call. The CDR3 is made up of 15 amino acids. Trimming pared 2 bases from V and 1 base from J, leaving 10 bases between. From germline, CDR1 is MNHEY and CDR2 SVGAGI. CDR3 in DNA: TGTGCCAGCAGTTACGGTTGGGGTGGCACAGATACGCAGTATTTT. This sequence encodes CASSYGWGGTDTQYF.

Regarding this clone: An end of the junction differs from the germline gene, which may be a read error. The chain carries TRBV7-7 and TRBJ2-7; 7 bases align to TRBD2. Germline assignment: CDR1 SSHAT and CDR2 FNYEAQ (reference sequence). This CDR3 contains 14 residues. The CDR3 region is CASSRAGPPYEQYF. CDR3 nucleotides: TGTGCTAGCAGCCGAGCGGGACCACCCTACGAGCAGTACTTC.

J is TRBJ1-1 and V is TRBV10-1; possibly TRBD1 for D (5 bases). The CDR3 is 13 amino acids. With 0 bases removed from V and 4 bases from J, the gap between germline ends came to 6 bases. Looked up from germline, CDR1 is WNHNN and CDR2 is SYGVQD (reference sequence). In DNA, the CDR3 is TGCGCCAGCAGTGAGTCCGGGGGCACTGAAGCTTTCTTT. Amino acid sequence: CASSESGGTEAFF.

The gene calls are TRBV5-1 and TRBJ2-7, with 7 bases matching TRBD1. CDR1 is SGHRS, CDR2 YFSETQ, per germline. Germline trimming cut 5 bases from V and 2 bases from J; bases unmatched to any gene: 10. The CDR3 is 15 amino acids. Here the CDR3 reads CASRAAPGQPYEQYF. Written as DNA, the CDR3 is TGCGCCAGCAGAGCCGCGCCGGGACAGCCCTACGAGCAGTACTTC.

Comments on this clone: In the same sample, other DNA sequences code for this CDR3. This rearrangement joins TRBV28 to TRBJ1-4; D gene unclear. Trimming stripped 3 bases from V and 5 bases from J, with 4 bases between. Germline V gene data show CDR1 as MDHEN and CDR2 as SYDVKM. This CDR3 contains 12 residues. The CDR3 DNA reads as TGTGCCAGCAGTTTGCCGAATGAAAAACTGTTTTTT. It translates to CASSLPNEKLFF.

The chain's CDR3 is CAWSVGGPGTSGPYEQYF. The CDR3 region has the DNA TGTGCCTGGAGTGTAGGGGGGCCCGGGACTAGCGGGCCCTACGAGCAGTACTTC. The V gene is TRBV30, the J gene TRBJ2-7; 12 nucleotides match TRBD2. The CDR3 spans 18 residues. The junction had 11 bases not matched to a gene; V was cut back by 0 bases and J by 2 bases. Germline CDR1 reads GTSNPN; CDR2 reads SVGIG (reference sequence).

This clone was seen just once. This chain joins TRBV5-1 and TRBJ2-2; TRBD2 is a possible D gene (6 bases). The CDR3 has 15 amino acids. Germline values: CDR1 SGHRS, CDR2 YFSETQ. V gave up 9 bases and J gave up 6 bases, with 21 bases separating them. Here the CDR3 reads CATMRELAASGELFF. In DNA, the CDR3 is TGCGCCACCATGAGGGAACTAGCCGCATCCGGGGAGCTGTTTTTT.

The chain recombines TRBV29-1 with TRBJ2-5; tentative D call: TRBD2 (5 bases). Germline CDR1 and CDR2: SQVTM and ANQGSEA. V shed 6 bases and J shed 4 bases, with 12 bases lying between them. This CDR3 is built from 12 residues. Here the CDR3 DNA reads TGCAGCGTAACTGGAGGCGGAGAGACCCAGTACTTC. Its translation is CSVTGGGETQYF.

The rearrangement joins TRBV6-5 to TRBJ1-1, with D possibly TRBD1 on 5 matching bases. CDR3 length equals 15 residues. The germline CDR1 and CDR2 sequences are MNHEY and SVGAGI. The V end lost 2 bases, the J end lost 2 bases, and 12 bases lay between the germline ends. The CDR3 protein is CASSYLPTVNTEAFF. CDR3 DNA sequence: TGTGCCAGCAGTTACCTTCCGACAGTAAACACTGAAGCTTTCTTT.

The gene calls are TRBV6-1 and TRBJ2-3; TRBD1 or TRBD2 may be the D gene (5 bases each). The CDR3 loop spans 14 amino acids. The V gene's germline CDR1 is MNHNS and CDR2 SASEGT. The V end lost 7 bases, the J end lost 6 bases, and 17 bases lay between the germline ends. CDR3 nucleotide sequence: TGTGCCAGCACCCCTTCACGGGGCAAGGATACGCAGTATTTT. This gives the protein CASTPSRGKDTQYF.